This T cell receptor beta chain was sequenced during a study of cytomegalovirus exposure and HLA in healthy donors. Of note for this clone: The same CDR3 arises from other DNA sequences in this sample as well.

PCR used 60 Vbeta primers and 13 Jbeta primers. Sequencing used immunoSEQ multiplex PCR; TCRdb keeps in-frame clones, though not all of them. Of hundreds of thousands of clones in the sample, around 66% were seen once. The CDR3 is 17 residues long. Germline V gene sequence: CDR1 MDHEN, CDR2 SYDVKM. Trimming took 9 bases from V and 0 from J; bases not matched to a gene: 11. The chain carries TRBV28 and TRBJ2-7, with 13 bases identical to TRBD2. The TCR was taken from a female donor in good health and CMV-seronegative. The sequenced sample was PBMCs. The CDR3 loop reads CASRPGLAGDYSYEQYF. The CDR3 coding sequence is TGTGCCAGTAGACCAGGACTAGCGGGAGATTACTCCTACGAGCAGTACTTC.